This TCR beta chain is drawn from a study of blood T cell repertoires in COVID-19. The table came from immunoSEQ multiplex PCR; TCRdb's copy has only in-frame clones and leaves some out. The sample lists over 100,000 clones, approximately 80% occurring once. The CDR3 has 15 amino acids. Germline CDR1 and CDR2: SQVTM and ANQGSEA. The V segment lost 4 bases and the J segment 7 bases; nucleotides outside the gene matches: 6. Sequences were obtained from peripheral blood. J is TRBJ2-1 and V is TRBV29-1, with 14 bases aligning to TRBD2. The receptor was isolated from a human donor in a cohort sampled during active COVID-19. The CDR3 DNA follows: TGCAGCGTTGCTTTTGGGACTAGCGGGAGTAATGAGCAGTTCTTC. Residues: CSVAFGTSGSNEQFF.